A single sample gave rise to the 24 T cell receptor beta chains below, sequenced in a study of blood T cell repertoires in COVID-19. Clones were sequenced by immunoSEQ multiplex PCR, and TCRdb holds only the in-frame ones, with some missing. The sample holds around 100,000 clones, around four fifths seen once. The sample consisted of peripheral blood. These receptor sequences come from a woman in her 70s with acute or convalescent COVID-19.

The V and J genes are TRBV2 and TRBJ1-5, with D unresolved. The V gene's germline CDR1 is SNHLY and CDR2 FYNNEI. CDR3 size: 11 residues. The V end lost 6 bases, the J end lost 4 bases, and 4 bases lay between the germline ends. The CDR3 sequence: CASSQNQPQHF. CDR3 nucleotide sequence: TGTGCCAGCAGCCAAAATCAGCCCCAGCATTTT. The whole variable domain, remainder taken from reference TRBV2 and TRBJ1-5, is EPEVTQTPSHQVTQMGQEVILRCVPISNHLYFYWYRQILGQKVEFLVSFYNNEISEKSEIFDDQFSVERPDGSNFTLKIRSTKLEDSAMYFCASSQNQPQHFGDGTRLSIL.

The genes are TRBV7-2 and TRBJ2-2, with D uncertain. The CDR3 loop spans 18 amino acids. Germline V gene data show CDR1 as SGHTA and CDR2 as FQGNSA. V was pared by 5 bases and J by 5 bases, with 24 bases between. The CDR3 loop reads CASSPPPYGQTITGELFF. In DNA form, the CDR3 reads TGTGCCAGCAGCCCCCCTCCCTATGGGCAGACAATTACCGGGGAGCTGTTTTTT.

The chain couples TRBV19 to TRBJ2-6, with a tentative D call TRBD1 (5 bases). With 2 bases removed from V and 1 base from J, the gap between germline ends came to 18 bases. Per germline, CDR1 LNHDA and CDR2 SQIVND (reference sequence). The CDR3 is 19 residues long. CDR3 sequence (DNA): TGTGCCAGTAGTATATCCCTGTGGGGCCCGACGTCTGGGGCCAACGTCCTGACTTTC. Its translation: CASSISLWGPTSGANVLTF.

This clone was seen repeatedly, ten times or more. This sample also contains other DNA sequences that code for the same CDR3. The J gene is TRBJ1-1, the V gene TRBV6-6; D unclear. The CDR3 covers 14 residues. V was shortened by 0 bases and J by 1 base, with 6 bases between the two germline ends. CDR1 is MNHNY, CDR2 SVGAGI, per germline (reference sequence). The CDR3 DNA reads TGTGCCAGCAGTTACTCGGAGGAGAACACTGAAGCTTTCTTT. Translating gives CASSYSEENTEAFF.

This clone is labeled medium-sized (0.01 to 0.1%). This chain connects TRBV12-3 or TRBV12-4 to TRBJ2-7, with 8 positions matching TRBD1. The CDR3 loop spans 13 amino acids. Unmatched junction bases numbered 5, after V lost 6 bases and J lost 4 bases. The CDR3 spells CASRVTGEYEQYF. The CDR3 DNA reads TGTGCCAGCAGGGTGACAGGGGAGTACGAGCAGTACTTC.

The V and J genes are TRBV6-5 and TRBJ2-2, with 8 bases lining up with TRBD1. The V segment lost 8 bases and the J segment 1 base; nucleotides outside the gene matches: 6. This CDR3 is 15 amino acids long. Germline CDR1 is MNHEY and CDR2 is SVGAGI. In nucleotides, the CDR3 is TGTGCCAGCGGCAAAGGACAGGGGAACACCGGGGAGCTGTTTTTT. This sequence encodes CASGKGQGNTGELFF.

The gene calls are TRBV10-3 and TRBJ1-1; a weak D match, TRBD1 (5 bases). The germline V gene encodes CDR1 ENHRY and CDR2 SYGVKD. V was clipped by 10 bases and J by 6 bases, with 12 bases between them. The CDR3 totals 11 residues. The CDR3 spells CATSRAAEAFF. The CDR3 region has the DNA TGTGCCACGTCCAGGGCAGCTGAAGCTTTCTTT.

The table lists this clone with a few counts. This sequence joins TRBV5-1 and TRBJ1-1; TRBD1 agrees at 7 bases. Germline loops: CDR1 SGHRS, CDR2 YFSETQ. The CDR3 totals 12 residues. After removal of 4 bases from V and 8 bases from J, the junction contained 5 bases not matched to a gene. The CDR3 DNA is TGCGCCAGCAGCCTCGGACAGGAGGAAGCTTTCTTT. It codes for CASSLGQEEAFF.

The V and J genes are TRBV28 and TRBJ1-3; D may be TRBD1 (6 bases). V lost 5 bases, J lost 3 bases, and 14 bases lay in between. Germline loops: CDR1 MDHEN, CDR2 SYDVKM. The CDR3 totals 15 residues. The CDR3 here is CASSLPTGNGNTIYF. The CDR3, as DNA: TGTGCCAGCAGTCTCCCCACAGGGAATGGAAACACCATATATTTT.

The CDR3 sequence: CASSRDRGNYGYTF. As DNA, the CDR3 is TGCGCCAGCAGCCGGGACAGGGGTAACTATGGCTACACCTTC. The rearrangement uses TRBV5-1 and TRBJ1-2, with TRBD1 identical over 10 bases. The ends lost 4 bases at V and 1 base at J; junction bases unmatched: 1. The germline V gene encodes CDR1 SGHRS and CDR2 YFSETQ. The CDR3 contains 14 residues.

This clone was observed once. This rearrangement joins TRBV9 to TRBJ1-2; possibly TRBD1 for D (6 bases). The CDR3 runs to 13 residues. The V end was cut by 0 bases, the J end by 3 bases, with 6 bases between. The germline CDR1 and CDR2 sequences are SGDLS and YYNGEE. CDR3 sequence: CASSVAGDYGYTF. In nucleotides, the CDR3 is TGTGCCAGCAGCGTAGCAGGGGACTATGGCTACACCTTC.

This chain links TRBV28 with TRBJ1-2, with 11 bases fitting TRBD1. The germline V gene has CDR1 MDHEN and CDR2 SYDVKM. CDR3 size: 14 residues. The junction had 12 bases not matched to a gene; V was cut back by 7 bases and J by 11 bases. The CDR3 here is CASTGQGAVVRYTF. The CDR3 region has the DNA TGTGCCAGCACTGGACAGGGGGCGGTTGTGAGATACACCTTC.

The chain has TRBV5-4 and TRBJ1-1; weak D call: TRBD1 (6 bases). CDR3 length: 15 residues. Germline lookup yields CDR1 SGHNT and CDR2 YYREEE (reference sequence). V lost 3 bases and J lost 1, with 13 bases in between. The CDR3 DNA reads TGTGCCAGCAGCTCGCCGAAAGGGGGGAACACTGAAGCTTTCTTT. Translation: CASSSPKGGNTEAFF.

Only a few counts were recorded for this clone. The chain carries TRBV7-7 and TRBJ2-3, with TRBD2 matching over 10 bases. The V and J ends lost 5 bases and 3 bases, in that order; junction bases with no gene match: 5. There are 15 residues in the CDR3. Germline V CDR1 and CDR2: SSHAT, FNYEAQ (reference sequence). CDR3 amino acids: CASSPGTSATDTQYF. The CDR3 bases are TGTGCCAGCAGCCCCGGGACTAGCGCTACAGATACGCAGTATTTT.

The CDR3 sequence is CASRPLDRGNTGELFF. The CDR3 DNA is TGCGCCAGCAGGCCATTGGACAGGGGGAACACCGGGGAGCTGTTTTTT. The chain has TRBV5-1 and TRBJ2-2, with 9 bases identical to TRBD1. The V gene's germline CDR1 is SGHRS and CDR2 YFSETQ. V lost 5 bases and J lost 1; bases outside the gene matches: 6. This CDR3 contains 16 residues.

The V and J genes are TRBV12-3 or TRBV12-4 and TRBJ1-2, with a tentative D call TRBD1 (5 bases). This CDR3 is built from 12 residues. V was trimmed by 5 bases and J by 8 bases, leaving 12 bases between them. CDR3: CASSQGSRGYTF. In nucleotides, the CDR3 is TGTGCCAGCAGTCAGGGTTCGCGGGGCTACACCTTC.

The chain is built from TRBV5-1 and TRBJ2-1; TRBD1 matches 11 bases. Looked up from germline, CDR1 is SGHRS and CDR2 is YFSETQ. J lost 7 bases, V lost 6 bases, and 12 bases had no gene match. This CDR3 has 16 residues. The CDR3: CASTVKGTGGGNEQFF. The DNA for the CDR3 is TGCGCCAGCACCGTAAAAGGGACAGGGGGTGGGAATGAGCAGTTCTTC. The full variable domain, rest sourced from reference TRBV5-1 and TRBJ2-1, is KAGVTQTPRYLIKTRGQQVTLSCSPISGHRSVSWYQQTPGQGLQFLFEYFSETQRNKGNFPGRFSGRQFSNSRSEMNVSTLELGDSALYLCASTVKGTGGGNEQFFGPGTRLTVL.

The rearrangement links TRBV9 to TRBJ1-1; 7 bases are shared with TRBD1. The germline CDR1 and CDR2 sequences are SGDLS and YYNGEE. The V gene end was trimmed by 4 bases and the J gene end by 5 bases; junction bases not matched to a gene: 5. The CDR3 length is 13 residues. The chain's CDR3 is CASSTRQGTEAFF. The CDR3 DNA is TGTGCCAGCAGCACCCGACAGGGAACTGAAGCTTTCTTT. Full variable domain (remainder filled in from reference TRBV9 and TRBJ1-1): DSGVTQTPKHLITATGQRVTLRCSPRSGDLSVYWYQQSLDQGLQFLIQYYNGEERAKGNILERFSAQQFPDLHSELNLSSLELGDSALYFCASSTRQGTEAFFGQGTRLTVV.

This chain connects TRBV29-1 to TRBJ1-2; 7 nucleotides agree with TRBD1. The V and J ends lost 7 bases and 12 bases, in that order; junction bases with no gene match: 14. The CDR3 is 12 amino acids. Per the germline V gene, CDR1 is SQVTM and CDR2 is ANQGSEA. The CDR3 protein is CSAYTGDGVDTF. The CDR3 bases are TGCAGCGCCTATACAGGGGATGGGGTAGACACCTTC.

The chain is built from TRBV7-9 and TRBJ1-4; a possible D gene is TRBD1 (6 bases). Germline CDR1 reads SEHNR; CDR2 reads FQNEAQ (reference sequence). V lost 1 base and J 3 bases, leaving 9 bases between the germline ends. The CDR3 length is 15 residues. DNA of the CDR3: TGTGCCAGCAGCTTAGTAACAGGGTCTAATGAAAAACTGTTTTTT. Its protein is CASSLVTGSNEKLFF.

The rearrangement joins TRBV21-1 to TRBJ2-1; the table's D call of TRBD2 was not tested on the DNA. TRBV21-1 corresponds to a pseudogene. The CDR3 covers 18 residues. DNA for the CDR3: TGTGCCAGCAGCAAAGGTTGTCTAGCGGGGGGGAAATACAATGAGCAGTTCTTC. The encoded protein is CASSKGCLAGGKYNEQFF.

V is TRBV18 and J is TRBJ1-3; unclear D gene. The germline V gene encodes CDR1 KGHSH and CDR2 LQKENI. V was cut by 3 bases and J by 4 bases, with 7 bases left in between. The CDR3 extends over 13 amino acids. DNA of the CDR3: TGTGCCAGCTCACCCACGCGAGGAAACACCATATATTTT. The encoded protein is CASSPTRGNTIYF.

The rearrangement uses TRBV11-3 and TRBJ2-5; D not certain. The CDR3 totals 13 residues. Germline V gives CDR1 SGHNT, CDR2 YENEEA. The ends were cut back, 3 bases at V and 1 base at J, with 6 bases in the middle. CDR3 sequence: CASSFDTQETQYF. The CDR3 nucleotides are TGTGCCAGCAGCTTCGACACCCAAGAGACCCAGTACTTC.

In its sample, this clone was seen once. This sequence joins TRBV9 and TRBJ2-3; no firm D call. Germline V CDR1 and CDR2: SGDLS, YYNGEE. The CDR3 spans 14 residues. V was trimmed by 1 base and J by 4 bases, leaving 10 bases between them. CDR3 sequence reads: CASSVNSYPDTQYF. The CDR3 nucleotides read TGTGCCAGCAGCGTAAATAGTTACCCAGATACGCAGTATTTT.